Listed below are T cell receptor beta chains from one sample, sequenced in a study of PD-1 blockade in classical Hodgkin lymphoma. Libraries were prepared by immunoSEQ multiplex PCR; TCRdb keeps only in-frame clonotypes and omits some of them. The table has tens of thousands of clones, approximately 73% seen once. Sequencing was performed on peripheral blood mononuclear cells (PBMCs), taken at baseline. The receptors were gathered from a human donor with classical Hodgkin lymphoma. CDR3s include the opening cysteine and the closing phenylalanine or tryptophan. Fields, in order: D gene, V gene, clone size, J gene, CDR3 protein, CDR3 DNA. The D gene is left open where the match is weak. Size tells how often a clone was seen (once, few, many) or the class of an expanded clone, and some rows leave it out.

NA	TRBV7-6	NA	TRBJ2-7	CASSQRGEGRGLGRAEQYF	TGTGCCAGCAGCCAAAGGGGGGAGGGTAGGGGCTTAGGTCGAGCGGAGCAGTACTTC
NA	TRBV25-1	NA	TRBJ2-1	CASSEGKRAAPYNEQFF	TGTGCCAGCAGTGAAGGAAAGCGGGCGGCCCCTTACAATGAGCAGTTCTTC
TRBD1	TRBV6-1	NA	TRBJ2-7	CARPRQGRNEQYF	TGTGCCCGCCCCCGACAGGGCCGAAACGAGCAGTACTTC
NA	TRBV5-1	NA	TRBJ2-1	CASSPMASQENEQFF	TGCGCCAGCAGCCCTATGGCCAGCCAAGAAAATGAGCAGTTCTTC
NA	TRBV7-7	NA	TRBJ2-7	CASSLPPARGRYEQYF	TGTGCCAGCAGCTTACCCCCGGCCAGGGGGAGGTACGAGCAGTACTTC
NA	TRBV29-1	few	TRBJ2-3	CSVDSPRTDTQYF	TGCAGCGTTGACAGTCCACGCACAGATACGCAGTATTTT
NA	TRBV5-1	few	TRBJ2-1	CASSPWGPGSEQFF	TGCGCCAGCAGCCCCTGGGGTCCCGGGAGTGAGCAGTTCTTC
TRBD1	TRBV28	many	TRBJ2-1	CASSFLGQADEQFF	TGTGCCAGCAGTTTCCTCGGACAGGCGGATGAGCAGTTCTTC
TRBD2	TRBV7-2	NA	TRBJ2-1	CASSFSGGAANEQFF	TGTGCCAGCAGCTTTAGCGGGGGGGCCGCCAATGAGCAGTTCTTC
NA	TRBV11-2	NA	TRBJ2-3	CASRRGINADTQYF	TGTGCCAGCAGACGCGGGATTAACGCAGATACGCAGTATTTT
NA	TRBV6-5	NA	TRBJ2-3	CASRGTLGTQYF	TGTGCCAGCAGGGGGACACTAGGAACGCAGTATTTT
NA	TRBV18	NA	TRBJ1-1	CASSQLGGIDEAFF	TGTGCCAGCTCACAGTTGGGGGGGATTGATGAAGCTTTCTTT
NA	TRBV4-2	NA	TRBJ1-1	CASNADSMNTEAFF	TGTGCCAGCAACGCGGACAGTATGAACACTGAAGCTTTCTTT
NA	TRBV19	few	TRBJ2-2	CASSNRHGGNTGELFF	TGTGCCAGTAGTAATCGACATGGGGGGAACACCGGGGAGCTGTTTTTT
NA	TRBV5-1	NA	TRBJ2-5	CASSLIRGSQETQYF	TGCGCCAGCAGCTTGATTCGCGGCAGCCAAGAGACCCAGTACTTC
NA	TRBV19	NA	TRBJ2-7	CASSSNRLVGEQYF	TGTGCCAGTAGTTCAAATCGACTAGTCGGCGAGCAGTACTTC
NA	TRBV5-1	NA	TRBJ2-3	CASSLGGTQYF	TGCGCCAGCAGCTTGGGGGGTACGCAGTATTTT
TRBD1	TRBV30	NA	TRBJ2-5	CAWREGQGLETQYF	TGTGCCTGGAGAGAGGGACAGGGGCTAGAGACCCAGTACTTC
NA	TRBV14	NA	TRBJ2-1	CASSQGYYNEQFF	TGTGCCAGCAGCCAAGGGTATTACAATGAGCAGTTCTTC
NA	TRBV5-1	NA	TRBJ2-6	CASSPWISGANVLTF	TGCGCCAGCAGCCCCTGGATCTCTGGGGCCAACGTCCTGACTTTC
NA	TRBV11-3	once	TRBJ1-1	CASSLPTGLGNTEAFF	TGTGCCAGCAGCTTACCTACAGGGCTGGGGAACACTGAAGCTTTCTTT
NA	TRBV11-3	NA	TRBJ2-2	CASGTGGELFF	TGTGCCAGCGGAACCGGCGGGGAGCTGTTTTTT
NA	TRBV6-5	NA	TRBJ1-1	CACLGGNTEAFF	TGTGCCTGCTTGGGGGGGAACACTGAAGCTTTCTTT
NA	TRBV12-2	few	TRBJ2-7	CASRLVAAENEQYF	TGTGCAAGTCGCTTAGTGGCAGCTGAAAACGAGCAGTACTTC
TRBD2	TRBV4-1	NA	TRBJ2-3	CASSWIGGGAGDTQYF	TGCGCCAGCAGCTGGATTGGCGGGGGGGCAGGAGATACGCAGTATTTT
NA	TRBV5-6	NA	TRBJ1-1	CASSSPVGIGGRGTEAFF	TGTGCCAGCAGCTCCCCAGTTGGTATTGGAGGGAGAGGAACTGAAGCTTTCTTT
NA	TRBV19	NA	TRBJ2-2	CASGVGELFF	TGTGCCAGTGGAGTGGGGGAGCTGTTTTTT
TRBD2	TRBV18	NA	TRBJ2-3	CASSREGYNTQYF	TGTGCCAGCTCACGGGAGGGATACAATACGCAGTATTTT
TRBD1	TRBV9	NA	TRBJ2-1	CASSVDRGLGMNEQFF	TGTGCCAGCAGCGTAGACAGGGGGCTAGGTATGAATGAGCAGTTCTTC
NA	TRBV6-1	few	TRBJ2-1	CASSGGTRIAEQFF	TGTGCCAGCAGTGGCGGGACGCGGATCGCTGAGCAGTTCTTC
TRBD2	TRBV7-3	NA	TRBJ2-2	CASSLAGVGTGELFF	TGTGCCAGCAGCTTAGCGGGAGTTGGCACCGGGGAGCTGTTTTTT
NA	TRBV19	NA	TRBJ1-6	CASSIGDFGNSPLHF	TGTGCCAGTAGTATCGGGGATTTTGGTAATTCACCCCTCCACTTT
NA	TRBV7-7	NA	TRBJ2-1	CASSPARGVGEQFF	TGTGCCAGCAGCCCCGCCCGGGGTGTGGGTGAGCAGTTCTTC
TRBD2	TRBV15	NA	TRBJ2-1	CATSRVPGLAGTTYNEQFF	TGTGCCACCAGCAGAGTCCCGGGACTAGCGGGGACGACCTACAATGAGCAGTTCTTC
NA	TRBV9	medium-sized	TRBJ2-2	CASSVEGASTGELFF	TGTGCCAGCAGCGTGGAGGGGGCCTCCACCGGGGAGCTGTTTTTT
NA	TRBV9	NA	TRBJ1-2	CASSVGLGQGPGYTF	TGTGCCAGCAGCGTAGGGTTGGGGCAGGGCCCTGGCTACACCTTC
NA	TRBV28	NA	TRBJ1-3	CASSLMMGTGFSGNTIYF	TGTGCCAGCAGTTTAATGATGGGTACAGGGTTCTCTGGAAACACCATATATTTT
TRBD2	TRBV7-3	NA	TRBJ2-7	CASSSGLAGTYEQYF	TGTGCCAGCAGCTCCGGACTAGCTGGGACCTACGAGCAGTACTTC
TRBD1	TRBV9	once	TRBJ2-1	CASSDGQGAGDEQFF	TGTGCCAGCAGCGATGGACAGGGGGCAGGGGATGAGCAGTTCTTC
NA	TRBV7-6	NA	TRBJ1-1	CASSAWTANTEAFF	TGTGCCAGCAGCGCCTGGACAGCGAACACTGAAGCTTTCTTT
NA	TRBV2	NA	TRBJ2-7	CASSDWDAGEQYF	TGTGCCAGCAGTGACTGGGACGCGGGGGAGCAGTACTTC
NA	TRBV9	NA	TRBJ1-2	CASSPLTRSYGYTF	TGTGCCAGCAGCCCCCTAACGCGTTCCTATGGCTACACCTTC
NA	TRBV7-9	NA	TRBJ2-1	CASRSIQGGEQFF	TGTGCCAGCAGGTCCATCCAGGGAGGTGAGCAGTTCTTC
TRBD1	TRBV7-9	NA	TRBJ2-7	CASSPQGVHSYEQYF	TGTGCCAGCAGCCCCCAGGGGGTCCACTCCTACGAGCAGTACTTC
TRBD1	TRBV2	once	TRBJ2-2	CARDRGNTGELFF	TGTGCCAGAGACAGGGGAAACACCGGGGAGCTGTTTTTT